This T cell receptor beta chain was captured in a study of CD8 T cells in ankylosing spondylitis. Whole-study findings and limits: Some motif variants had been reported before (in reactive arthritis synovial fluid and blood). Clones linked to disease were reported to show significant enrichment in matched ankylosing spondylitis synovial fluid. What appeared characteristic of ankylosing spondylitis blood was a TCR beta motif of eight or nine highly homologous variants.

Turning to this clonotype: Its antigen is still unknown.

Quantitative barcoded 5'-RACE was used to prepare TCR beta libraries. TCRdb re-called the 5' RACE reads through MiXCR, storing one row per CDR3 protein. The sample contains 670,000 or so distinct CDR3 sequences, around 20% of which appear only once. Germline-derived CDR1 and CDR2 are GTSNPN and SVGIG (reference sequence). The CDR3 runs 12 residues. Sequences were obtained from blood, either unsorted or a sorted T cell fraction (not recorded which). The genes are TRBV30 and TRBJ1-4; weak D call: TRBD1 (6 bases). This sequence was found in a male donor with ankylosing spondylitis. The CDR3, as DNA: TGTGCTCGAAGACAGGATAATGAAAAACTGTTTTTT. Translation gives CARRQDNEKLFF.